This TCR beta chain was documented in a study of immune evolution from preneoplasia to lung adenocarcinoma. Study background: HLA loss of heterozygosity: about 7% AIS, about 15% MIA, about 30% ADC, none AAH.

Sequencing was performed with immunoSEQ multiplex PCR; in TCRdb, only in-frame clones are kept and a portion is missing. The sample lists 4,500 to 5,000 clones, approximately 76% seen once, with around 8% in the top ten. Patients had resection in Japan or China between the mid-2010s and the late 2010s. Histologic diagnosis was independently verified by two lung pathologists. The CDR3 is made up of 15 amino acids. Unmatched junction bases numbered 9, after V lost 8 bases and J lost 6 bases. In germline, CDR1 is MDHEN, CDR2 SYDVKM. The sample comprised FFPE minimally invasive lung adenocarcinoma tissue. This clonotype originated in a person aged 65-85 years with lung adenocarcinoma. V gene TRBV28 combines with J gene TRBJ1-6; 8 bases line up with TRBD1. The CDR3 bases are TGTGCCAGCCTCTCTGGACAGGGTTTTAATTCACCCCTCCACTTT. Residues: CASLSGQGFNSPLHF. The full variable domain, rest sourced from reference TRBV28 and TRBJ1-6, is DVKVTQSSRYLVKRTGEKVFLECVQDMDHENMFWYRQDPGLGLRLIYFSYDVKMKEKGDIPEGYSVSREKKERFSLILESASTNQTSMYLCASLSGQGFNSPLHFGNGTRLTVT.